This TCR beta chain comes out of a study of T cell repertoires in cytomegalovirus infection (dated by TCRdb to between 2019 and 2020). The study in broad terms: Donor HLA type was relevant to the analysis, as public TCR beta signatures indicated carriage of CMV infection together with the matching HLA type.

Beyond this particular receptor, the publication reports: The ex vivo response was dominated by HLA-C-restricted CMV-specific TCR beta clonotypes, which also provided the single most frequent clonotype in two of eight donors. Carriers of CMV infection plus the relevant HLA type were discriminated by the cumulative frequency of public TCR beta family members in the study cohort and in an independent approximately 350-donor cohort.

This clonotype has just a few counts. No cognate antigen has been identified for it. No qualities accompany the bases; no much larger clone lies one base away. TCRdb shows the sequencer as Illumina HiSeq 1500. TCRdb reprocessed the public reads (quality trimming at Q25 with fastp, clone calling with MiXCR) and kept in-frame beta chains. A single entry per CDR3 protein holds the most common genes and DNA from its merged rows. Present in this sample are over 250,000 distinct CDR3 sequences, about a quarter of which were seen just once. The ten most abundant clones make up over 11% of the sample. V is cut back by 1 base and J by 6 bases, with 8 bases in the junction unmatched. From its cysteine to its phenylalanine, the CDR3 spans 15 amino acids. Only the CDR3 region is kept as DNA, spanning 45 bases read in frame from base 1. Per the germline V gene, SGHTA is the CDR1 and FQGNSA is the CDR2.

The chain was built from TRBV7-2 and TRBJ2-7; 8 central nucleotides agree with TRBD2. Sequencing input: PBMCs. The receptor's source is a human donor in good health (CMV status not recorded). Some clones in this sample may be carry-over from other donors' samples. The DNA is TGTGCCAGCAGCTTAGTGGGACTAGGGATGGGCGAGCAGTACTTC. Protein translation: CASSLVGLGMGEQYF.